This passage covers 27 T cell receptor beta chains from one sample sequenced in a study of a mutant IDH1 vaccine in newly diagnosed glioma. Time point denoted: week 47, end of study. One vaccine dose held 300 ug of mutant IDH1 20-mer peptide and came with topical imiquimod. Their cognate antigens are unknown. TCRdb's table, derived via immunoSEQ multiplex PCR, lists solely in-frame clones and lacks some. The profile covers 50,000 to 65,000 clones, with over 80% appearing a single time and approximately 3.4% taken by the ten largest. Sequencing used PBMCs, obtained from a glioma patient whose treatment included an IDH1 peptide vaccine. Every receptor here comes from a woman between 50 and 59 years old with glioma.

In DNA form, the CDR3 reads TGTGCCAGCAGCTCCCGCAGGGCAGGGGGATCCTACGAGCAGTACTTC. This encodes CASSSRRAGGSYEQYF. The chain is built from TRBV7-8 and TRBJ2-7; 7 nucleotides align to TRBD1. CDR1 is SGHVS and CDR2 is FQNEAQ in the germline V gene. V dropped 4 bases and J dropped 1; count of bases not matched to a gene: 10. The CDR3 length is 16 residues.

This clone was found a few times. The rearrangement links TRBV10-3 to TRBJ1-1, with unresolved D. Germline lookup yields CDR1 ENHRY and CDR2 SYGVKD. The CDR3 totals 14 residues. The V end was cut by 0 bases, the J end by 1 base, with 6 bases between. CDR3 amino acids: CAISESGKNTEAFF. CDR3 DNA sequence: TGTGCCATCAGTGAGTCCGGCAAGAACACTGAAGCTTTCTTT.

This clone was seen a single time. The chain uses TRBV2 and TRBJ2-1; no clear D gene. V was shortened by 6 bases and J by 0 bases, with 9 bases between the two germline ends. This CDR3 spans 14 amino acids. Per germline, CDR1 SNHLY and CDR2 FYNNEI. DNA of the CDR3: TGTGCCAGCAGATCCAGAACCTCCTACAATGAGCAGTTCTTC. This gives the protein CASRSRTSYNEQFF.

The chain has TRBV7-3 and TRBJ2-1; D remains ambiguous. Germline V gives CDR1 SGHTA, CDR2 FQGTGA. This CDR3 region has 13 residues. V lost 4 bases, J lost 2 bases, and 6 bases lay in between. For the CDR3, the DNA is TGTGCCAGCAGCTACCCCCCCTACAATGAGCAGTTCTTC. Translated, it gives CASSYPPYNEQFF.

The rearrangement uses TRBV29-1 and TRBJ2-3, with D unclear. Germline lookup yields CDR1 SQVTM and CDR2 ANQGSEA. Trimming pared 4 bases from V and 4 bases from J, leaving 9 bases between. The CDR3 sequence is 12 residues long. CDR3 in amino acids: CSVAPSPDTQYF. CDR3 in DNA: TGCAGCGTTGCCCCAAGTCCAGATACGCAGTATTTT.

CDR3 nucleotide sequence: TGTGCCAGCAGCGGACAGGGTATTGGGGCCAACGTCCTGACTTTC. Protein: CASSGQGIGANVLTF. This rearrangement joins TRBV7-3 to TRBJ2-6; 8 nucleotides line up with TRBD1. The CDR3 length is 15 residues. Looked up from germline, CDR1 is SGHTA and CDR2 is FQGTGA. Losses at the gene ends were 5 bases for V and 3 bases for J; bases not matched to a gene: 3.

The chain joins TRBV6-6 to TRBJ2-4, with D perhaps TRBD2 (5 bases). The germline gives CDR1 MNHNY, CDR2 SVGAGI (reference sequence). This CDR3 spans 16 amino acids. V dropped 3 bases and J dropped 0 bases, with 12 bases sitting between them. CDR3 in amino acids: CASSYLVGEAKNIQYF. Written as DNA, the CDR3 is TGTGCCAGCAGTTATTTAGTCGGGGAAGCCAAAAACATTCAGTACTTC.

The V call is TRBV15, the J call TRBJ1-3, with a tentative D call TRBD1 (6 bases). From germline, CDR1 is LNHNV and CDR2 YYDKDF (reference sequence). Trimming removed 2 bases at V and 2 bases at J, with 13 bases between. This CDR3 is 16 amino acids long. The CDR3 region is CATSRRAGTTGNTIYF. CDR3 bases: TGTGCCACCAGCAGAAGGGCCGGGACAACTGGAAACACCATATATTTT.

J is TRBJ2-3 and V is TRBV5-1, with TRBD2 matching over 14 bases. The CDR3 runs 18 residues. Per the germline V gene, CDR1 is SGHRS and CDR2 is YFSETQ. The trim removed 4 bases at V and 4 bases at J, leaving 11 bases unmatched. DNA of the CDR3: TGCGCCAGCAGCAACCCGGGACTAGCGGGGGTACGAGCAGATACGCAGTATTTT. Its translation is CASSNPGLAGVRADTQYF. The full variable domain, completed using reference TRBV5-1 and TRBJ2-3, is KAGVTQTPRYLIKTRGQQVTLSCSPISGHRSVSWYQQTPGQGLQFLFEYFSETQRNKGNFPGRFSGRQFSNSRSEMNVSTLELGDSALYLCASSNPGLAGVRADTQYFGPGTRLTVL.

The V gene is TRBV9, the J gene TRBJ1-3, with D possibly being TRBD1 (5 bases). The CDR3 length is 16 residues. V was pared by 0 bases and J by 4 bases, with 14 bases between. CDR1 is SGDLS, CDR2 YYNGEE, per germline. CDR3 sequence: CASSVVSGPPGNTIYF. In nucleotides, the CDR3 is TGTGCCAGCAGCGTAGTTTCGGGACCGCCAGGAAACACCATATATTTT.

The V gene is TRBV21-1, the J gene TRBJ1-2; no check of the table's D call, TRBD1, against the DNA was made. TRBV21-1 has pseudogene status. The CDR3 sequence is 17 residues long. The CDR3 region is CASIPSDGGDRGDGYTF. CDR3 sequence (DNA): TGTGCCAGCATCCCATCAGATGGAGGGGACAGGGGGGATGGCTACACCTTC.

V is TRBV5-6 and J is TRBJ2-7; D may be TRBD2 (6 bases). Trimming stripped 4 bases from V and 6 bases from J, with 17 bases between. This CDR3 spans 14 amino acids. Germline values: CDR1 SGHDT, CDR2 YYEEEE. The CDR3 nucleotides read TGTGCCAGCAGCCCAAATACGGCGGGGTCCGAGCAGTACTTC. Residues: CASSPNTAGSEQYF.

V usage is TRBV5-1 and J usage is TRBJ2-7; D possibly corresponds to TRBD2 (5 bases). The CDR3 runs to 12 residues. Trimming took 4 bases from V and 0 from J, leaving 5 bases between them. The germline V gene has CDR1 SGHRS and CDR2 YFSETQ. The CDR3 spells CASSGSSYEQYF. The CDR3, as DNA: TGCGCCAGCAGCGGGAGCTCCTACGAGCAGTACTTC. Full variable domain (remainder filled in from reference TRBV5-1 and TRBJ2-7): KAGVTQTPRYLIKTRGQQVTLSCSPISGHRSVSWYQQTPGQGLQFLFEYFSETQRNKGNFPGRFSGRQFSNSRSEMNVSTLELGDSALYLCASSGSSYEQYFGPGTRLTVT.

The J gene is TRBJ2-3, the V gene TRBV4-1; 7 bases are a match to TRBD1. The trim removed 0 bases at V and 2 bases at J, leaving 2 bases unmatched. Germline V lookup: CDR1 MGHRA, CDR2 YSYEKL. The CDR3 contains 15 residues. CDR3 nucleotides: TGCGCCAGCAGCCAAGATGGGACAGACACAGATACGCAGTATTTT. Amino acid sequence: CASSQDGTDTDTQYF.

This clone was counted between two and nine times. The chain uses TRBV19 and TRBJ1-2, with 7 nucleotides matching TRBD1. V gave up 3 bases and J gave up 8 bases; unmatched junction bases: 15. CDR1 and CDR2 (germline): LNHDA, SQIVND (reference sequence). The CDR3 is made up of 16 amino acids. This CDR3 reads CASSIPARTGRDGYTF. The DNA of the CDR3 is TGTGCCAGTAGTATCCCAGCAAGGACAGGAAGGGACGGCTACACCTTC.

The genes are TRBV9 and TRBJ2-5, with a tentative D call TRBD2 (6 bases). V gave up 0 bases and J gave up 5 bases, with 17 bases separating them. The CDR3 consists of 16 residues. CDR1 and CDR2 (germline): SGDLS, YYNGEE. The CDR3 spells CASSVGSGLTGETQYF. DNA of the CDR3: TGTGCCAGCAGCGTAGGCTCGGGACTCACGGGGGAGACCCAGTACTTC.

This rearrangement joins TRBV4-2 to TRBJ2-7; a possible D gene is TRBD2 (6 bases). From germline, CDR1 is LGHNA and CDR2 YNFKEQ. V lost 4 bases, J lost 2 bases, and 12 bases lay in between. This CDR3 is built from 14 residues. DNA for the CDR3: TGTGCCAGCAGCCGCGGCGGGGTCACCTACGAGCAGTACTTC. Translated, it gives CASSRGGVTYEQYF.

V gene TRBV4-1 combines with J gene TRBJ2-5, with 9 positions matching TRBD1. CDR1 is MGHRA, CDR2 YSYEKL, per germline. The CDR3 covers 15 residues. Losses at the gene ends were 3 bases for V and 4 bases for J; bases not matched to a gene: 6. The CDR3 loop reads CASSHLTGGVETQYF. CDR3 nucleotide sequence: TGCGCCAGCAGCCACCTAACAGGGGGCGTAGAGACCCAGTACTTC.

The chain carries TRBV11-3 and TRBJ2-7; 9 bases align to TRBD1. The germline V gene has CDR1 SGHNT and CDR2 YENEEA. Trimming removed 5 bases from V and 9 bases from J; junction bases left unmatched: 2. The CDR3 contains 11 residues. This CDR3 is CASSNRGRQYF. The CDR3 DNA follows: TGTGCCAGCAGCAACAGGGGGCGGCAGTACTTC.

The V call is TRBV30, the J call TRBJ1-5; tentatively, D is TRBD1 (5 bases). The germline V gene has CDR1 GTSNPN and CDR2 SVGIG (reference sequence). Trimming took 2 bases from V and 4 from J, leaving 9 bases between them. The CDR3 covers 13 residues. Here the CDR3 DNA reads TGTGCCTGGAGTAACGGGGCAAATCAGCCCCAGCATTTT. It translates to CAWSNGANQPQHF. Together with reference TRBV30 and TRBJ1-5, the CDR3 gives the full variable domain: SQTIHQWPATLVQPVGSPLSLECTVEGTSNPNLYWYRQAAGRGLQLLFYSVGIGQISSEVPQNLSASRPQDRQFILSSKKLLLSDSGFYLCAWSNGANQPQHFGDGTRLSIL.

The CDR3 sequence: CASRGTINTGELFF. CDR3 nucleotides: TGTGCCAGCAGGGGGACTATCAACACCGGGGAGCTGTTTTTT. This rearrangement joins TRBV2 to TRBJ2-2, with 7 bases that match TRBD2. Looked up from germline, CDR1 is SNHLY and CDR2 is FYNNEI. V was pared by 6 bases and J by 2 bases, with 3 bases of the junction left unmatched. This CDR3 is 14 amino acids long.

V and J are TRBV20-1 and TRBJ1-2; D is unresolved. The V end lost 0 bases, the J end lost 11 bases, and 10 bases lay between the germline ends. Germline CDR1 and CDR2: DFQATT and SNEGSKA (reference sequence). The CDR3 covers 11 residues. The CDR3 DNA is TGCAGTGCTAGAGATTACCCCTTTTACACCTTC. Its translation: CSARDYPFYTF.

The chain recombines TRBV7-8 with TRBJ2-7, with D possibly matching TRBD2 (6 bases). Between the trimmed V and J ends, which lost 1 base and 5 bases, there was a span of 9 bases. CDR1 and CDR2 from the germline V gene are SGHVS and FQNEAQ. This CDR3 has 13 residues. The CDR3 is CASSLGPGDEQYF. Here the CDR3 DNA reads TGTGCCAGCAGCTTAGGTCCGGGGGACGAGCAGTACTTC.

The V and J genes are TRBV4-2 and TRBJ1-5; 8 bases agree with TRBD1. The CDR3 has 18 amino acids. The V and J ends lost 1 base and 0 bases, in that order; junction bases with no gene match: 8. Germline CDR1 LGHNA, CDR2 YNFKEQ. Here the CDR3 DNA reads TGTGCCAGCAGCCAAGGGGACAGGAGACAGATTAGCAATCAGCCCCAGCATTTT. Its translation is CASSQGDRRQISNQPQHF.

This clone was observed a few times. The chain has TRBV19 and TRBJ2-1; D ambiguous. Between the trimmed V and J ends, which lost 0 bases and 7 bases, there was a span of 10 bases. The CDR3 has 14 amino acids. Looked up from germline, CDR1 is LNHDA and CDR2 is SQIVND (reference sequence). CDR3 sequence: CASSIDLERNEQFF. The CDR3 region has the DNA TGTGCCAGTAGTATAGATCTGGAGAGAAATGAGCAGTTCTTC.

The rearrangement links TRBV5-1 to TRBJ2-2; D gene uncertain. Trimming stripped 0 bases from V and 7 bases from J, with 4 bases between. The CDR3 length is 12 residues. Germline V CDR1 and CDR2: SGHRS, YFSETQ. The CDR3 is CASSLEVGELFF. For the CDR3, the DNA is TGCGCCAGCAGCTTGGAGGTCGGGGAGCTGTTTTTT.

The genes are TRBV6-6 and TRBJ1-5; D remains ambiguous. Trimming left V 7 bases short and J 2 bases short, with 9 bases between. The CDR3 totals 13 residues. The germline gives CDR1 MNHNY, CDR2 SVGAGI (reference sequence). CDR3 region: CASTEYGNQPQHF. CDR3 coding DNA: TGTGCCAGCACTGAGTATGGCAATCAGCCCCAGCATTTT.